These 3 T cell receptor beta chains were all obtained from the same sample, sequenced in a study of cytomegalovirus exposure and HLA in healthy donors. Amplification used 60 Vbeta primers and 13 Jbeta primers. Clones were sequenced by immunoSEQ multiplex PCR, and TCRdb holds only the in-frame ones, with some missing. The sample lists over 75,000 clones, approximately 78% occurring once. The sequencing input was PBMCs. The receptors were gathered from a woman aged 55-69 years in good health and CMV-seronegative.

The rearrangement links TRBV11-2 to TRBJ2-1, with D possibly TRBD2 on 6 matching bases. From germline, CDR1 is SGHAT and CDR2 FQNNGV. The V end lost 8 bases, the J end lost 2 bases, and 16 bases lay between the germline ends. This CDR3 is built from 15 residues. The CDR3 sequence is CASFGSGGTYNEQFF. The CDR3 DNA follows: TGTGCCAGCTTTGGATCTGGGGGGACCTACAATGAGCAGTTCTTC.

The V call is TRBV5-1, the J call TRBJ2-1; TRBD2 matches at 8 bases. The CDR3 runs to 17 residues. With V trimmed by 1 base and J by 5 bases, 11 bases remained unmatched. Germline V gene sequence: CDR1 SGHRS, CDR2 YFSETQ. The CDR3 loop reads CASSLKLQAGADNEQFF. As DNA, the CDR3 is TGCGCCAGCAGCTTGAAACTTCAAGCGGGGGCCGACAATGAGCAGTTCTTC.

The chain uses TRBV4-3 and TRBJ2-7; 8 nucleotides line up with TRBD1. With 0 bases clipped from V and 3 bases from J, the junction kept 7 bases outside the gene matches. Germline CDR1 reads LGHNA; CDR2 reads YSLEER. The CDR3 extends over 16 amino acids. CDR3 nucleotide sequence: TGCGCCAGCAGCCAAGATCAGACAGGGGTAGTCTACGAGCAGTACTTC. It yields the protein CASSQDQTGVVYEQYF.